This T cell receptor (beta chain) was profiled in a study of OX40 agonist ivuxolimab in advanced cancers. Study-wide background: Clinicians treated patients with ivuxolimab, an agonistic anti-OX40 (CD134) antibody. Having had anti-PD-1, anti-PD-L1 or anti-CTLA-4 therapy before was allowed, and roughly 40% had some. General study points: Average numbers of expanded clones were greater in CD8+ T cells than in CD4+.

V shed 3 bases, J shed 0 bases, and the junction held 6 bases outside the gene matches. The V gene's germline CDR1 is LNHNV and CDR2 YYDKDF (reference sequence). This CDR3 has 16 amino acids. The protocol was immunoSEQ multiplex PCR, while the TCRdb copy is restricted to in-frame clones and leaves out a portion. The sample has about 18,000 clones, more than 60% seen once. This clone appeared a few times. Its specificity is unknown. This clonotype originated in an adult with an advanced solid tumor such as melanoma, head and neck, liver or kidney cancer. The sequences come from CD4+ or CD8+ T cells sorted from blood, collected in a trial of the OX40 agonist ivuxolimab. The chain links TRBV15 to TRBJ2-7; 9 positions match TRBD2. Written as DNA, the CDR3 is TGTGCCACCAGCAGTGGCGGGAGGGGTATCTCCTACGAGCAGTACTTC. It translates to CATSSGGRGISYEQYF.